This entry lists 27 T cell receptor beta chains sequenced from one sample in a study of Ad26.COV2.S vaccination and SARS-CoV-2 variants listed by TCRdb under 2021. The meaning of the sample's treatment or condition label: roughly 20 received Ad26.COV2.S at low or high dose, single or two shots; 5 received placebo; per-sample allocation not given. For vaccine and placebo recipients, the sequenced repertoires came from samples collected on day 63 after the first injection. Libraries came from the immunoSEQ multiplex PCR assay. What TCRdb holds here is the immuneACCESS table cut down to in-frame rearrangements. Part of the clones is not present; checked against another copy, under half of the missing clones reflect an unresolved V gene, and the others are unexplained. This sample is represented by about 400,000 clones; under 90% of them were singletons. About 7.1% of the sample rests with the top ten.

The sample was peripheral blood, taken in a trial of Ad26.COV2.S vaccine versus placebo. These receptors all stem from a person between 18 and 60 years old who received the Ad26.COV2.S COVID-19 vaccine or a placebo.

The CDR3 sequence: CASSELGRGAEAFF. Written as DNA, the CDR3 is TGTGCCAGCAGTGAATTAGGGAGGGGGGCTGAAGCTTTCTTT. This chain connects TRBV6-1 to TRBJ1-1; D may be TRBD1 (6 bases). In germline, CDR1 is MNHNS, CDR2 SASEGT. V lost 2 bases, J lost 6 bases, and 13 bases lay in between. The CDR3 totals 14 residues.

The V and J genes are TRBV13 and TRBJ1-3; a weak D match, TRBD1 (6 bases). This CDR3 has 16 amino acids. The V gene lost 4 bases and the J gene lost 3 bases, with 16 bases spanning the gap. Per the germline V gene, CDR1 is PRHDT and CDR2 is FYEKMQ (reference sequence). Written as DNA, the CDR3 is TGTGCCAGCAGCTCTACCATACAGGGTAGTGGAAACACCATATATTTT. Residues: CASSSTIQGSGNTIYF. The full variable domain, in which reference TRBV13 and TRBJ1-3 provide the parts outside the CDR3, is AAGVIQSPRHLIKEKRETATLKCYPIPRHDTVYWYQQGPGQDPQFLISFYEKMQSDKGSIPDRFSAQQFSDYHSELNMSSLELGDSALYFCASSSTIQGSGNTIYFGEGSWLTVV.

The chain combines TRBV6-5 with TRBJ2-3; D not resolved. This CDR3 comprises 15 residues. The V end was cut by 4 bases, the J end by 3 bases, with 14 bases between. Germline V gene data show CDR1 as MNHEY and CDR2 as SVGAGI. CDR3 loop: CASSSTLSVTDTQYF. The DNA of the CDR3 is TGTGCCAGCAGTTCGACACTCAGTGTGACAGATACGCAGTATTTT.

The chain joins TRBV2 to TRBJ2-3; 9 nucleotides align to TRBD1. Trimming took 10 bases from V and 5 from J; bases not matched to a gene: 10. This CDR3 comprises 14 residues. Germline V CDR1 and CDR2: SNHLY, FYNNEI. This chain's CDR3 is CAIVTGGSQDTQYF. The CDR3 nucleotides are TGTGCCATTGTAACAGGGGGCAGTCAAGATACGCAGTATTTT.

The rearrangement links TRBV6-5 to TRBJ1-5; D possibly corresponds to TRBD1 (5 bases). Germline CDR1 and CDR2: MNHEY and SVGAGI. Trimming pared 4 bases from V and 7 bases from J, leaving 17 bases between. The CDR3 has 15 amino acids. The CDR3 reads CASSSSGFGEQPQHF. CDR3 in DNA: TGTGCCAGCAGTTCCTCAGGGTTTGGAGAACAGCCCCAGCATTTT.

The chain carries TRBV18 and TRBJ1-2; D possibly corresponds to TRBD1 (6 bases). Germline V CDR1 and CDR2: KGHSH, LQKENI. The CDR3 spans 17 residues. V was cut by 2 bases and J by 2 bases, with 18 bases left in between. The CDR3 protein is CASSPFSGQMMNYGYTF. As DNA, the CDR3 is TGTGCCAGCTCACCATTTTCAGGACAGATGATGAACTATGGCTACACCTTC.

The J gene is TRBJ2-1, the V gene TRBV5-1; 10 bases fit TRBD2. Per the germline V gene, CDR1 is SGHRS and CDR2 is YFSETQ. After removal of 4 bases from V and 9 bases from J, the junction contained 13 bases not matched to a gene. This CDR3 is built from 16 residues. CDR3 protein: CASSRSLAGEGGEQFF. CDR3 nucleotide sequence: TGCGCCAGCAGCAGGTCTCTAGCGGGAGAGGGGGGTGAGCAGTTCTTC.

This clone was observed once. CDR3 nucleotide sequence: TGTGCCAGCAGTTACGTGCCCACCGGGGAGCTGTTTTTT. Translation: CASSYVPTGELFF. This sequence joins TRBV6-5 and TRBJ2-2; the D is unclear. V was clipped by 2 bases and J by 4 bases, with 5 bases between them. In germline, CDR1 is MNHEY, CDR2 SVGAGI. This CDR3 contains 13 residues.

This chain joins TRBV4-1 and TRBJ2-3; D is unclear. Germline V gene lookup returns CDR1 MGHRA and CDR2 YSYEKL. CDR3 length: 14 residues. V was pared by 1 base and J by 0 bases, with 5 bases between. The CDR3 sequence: CASSQVTSTDTQYF. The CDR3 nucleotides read TGCGCCAGCAGCCAAGTCACTAGCACAGATACGCAGTATTTT.

CDR3 amino acids: CASSFLGKNSYEQYF. In nucleotides, the CDR3 is TGTGCCAGCAGTTTCCTCGGGAAAAACTCCTACGAGCAGTACTTC. The genes are TRBV27 and TRBJ2-7, with TRBD2 as a possible D gene (5 bases). CDR1 is MNHEY, CDR2 SMNVEV, per germline (reference sequence). This CDR3 comprises 15 residues. The V gene lost 3 bases and the J gene lost 0 bases, with 12 bases spanning the gap.

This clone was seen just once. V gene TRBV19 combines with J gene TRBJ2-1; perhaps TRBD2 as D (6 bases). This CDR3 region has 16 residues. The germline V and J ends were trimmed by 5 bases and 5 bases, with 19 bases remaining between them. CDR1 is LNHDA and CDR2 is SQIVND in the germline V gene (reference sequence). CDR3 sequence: CASSPARGGAHNEQFF. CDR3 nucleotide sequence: TGTGCCAGTAGTCCGGCAAGGGGAGGAGCTCACAATGAGCAGTTCTTC.

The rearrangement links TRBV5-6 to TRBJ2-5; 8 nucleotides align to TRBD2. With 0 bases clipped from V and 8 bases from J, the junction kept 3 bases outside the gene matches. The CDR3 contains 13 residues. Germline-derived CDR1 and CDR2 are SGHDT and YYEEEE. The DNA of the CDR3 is TGTGCCAGCAGCTTGGCGGGAGGGCCAACCCAGTACTTC. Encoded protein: CASSLAGGPTQYF.

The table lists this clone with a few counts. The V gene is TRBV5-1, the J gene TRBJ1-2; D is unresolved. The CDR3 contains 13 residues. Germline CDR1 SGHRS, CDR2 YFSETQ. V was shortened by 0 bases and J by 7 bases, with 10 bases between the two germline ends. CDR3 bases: TGCGCCAGCAGCTTGGTCGACCAAGGTGGCTACACCTTC. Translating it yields CASSLVDQGGYTF.

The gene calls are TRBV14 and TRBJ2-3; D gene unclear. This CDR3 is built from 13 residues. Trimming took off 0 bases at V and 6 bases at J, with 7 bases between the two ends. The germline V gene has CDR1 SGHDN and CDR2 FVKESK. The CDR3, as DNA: TGTGCCAGCAGCCAAGATGCGTGGGATACGCAGTATTTT. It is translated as CASSQDAWDTQYF.

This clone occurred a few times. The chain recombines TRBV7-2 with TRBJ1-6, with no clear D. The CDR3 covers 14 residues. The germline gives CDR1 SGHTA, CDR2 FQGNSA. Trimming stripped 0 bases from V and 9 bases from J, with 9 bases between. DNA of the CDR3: TGTGCCAGCAGCTTAGCAGGGCCTCGTTCACCCCTCCACTTT. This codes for CASSLAGPRSPLHF. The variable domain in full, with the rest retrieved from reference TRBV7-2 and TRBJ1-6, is GAGVSQSPSNKVTEKGKDVELRCDPISGHTALYWYRQSLGQGLEFLIYFQGNSAPDKSGLPSDRFSAERTGGSVSTLTIQRTQQEDSAVYLCASSLAGPRSPLHFGNGTRLTVT.

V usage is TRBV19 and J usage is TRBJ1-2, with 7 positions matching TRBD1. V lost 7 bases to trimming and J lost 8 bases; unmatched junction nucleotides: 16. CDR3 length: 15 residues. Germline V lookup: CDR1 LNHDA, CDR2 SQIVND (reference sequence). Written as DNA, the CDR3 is TGTGCCAGTACCCCGTTGACAGGGTTAAGGGAGGGCTACACCTTC. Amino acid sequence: CASTPLTGLREGYTF.

In DNA, the CDR3 is TGCGCCAGCAGCTCGGGGGAGACAACCGGGGAGCTGTTTTTT. It specifies CASSSGETTGELFF. The chain uses TRBV5-1 and TRBJ2-2; possibly TRBD2 for D (6 bases). Germline values: CDR1 SGHRS, CDR2 YFSETQ. This CDR3 spans 14 amino acids. The germline V and J ends were trimmed by 3 bases and 5 bases, with 11 bases remaining between them.

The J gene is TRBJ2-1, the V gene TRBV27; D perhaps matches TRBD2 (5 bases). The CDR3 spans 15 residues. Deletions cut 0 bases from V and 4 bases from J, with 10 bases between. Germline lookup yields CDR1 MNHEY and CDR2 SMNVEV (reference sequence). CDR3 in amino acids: CASSLSSLAYNEQFF. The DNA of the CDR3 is TGTGCCAGCAGTTTATCTAGCCTAGCTTACAATGAGCAGTTCTTC.

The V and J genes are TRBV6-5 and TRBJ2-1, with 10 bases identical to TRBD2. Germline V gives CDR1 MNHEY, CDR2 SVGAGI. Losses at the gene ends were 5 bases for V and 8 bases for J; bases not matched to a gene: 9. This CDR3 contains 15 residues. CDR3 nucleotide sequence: TGTGCCAGCAGTAAACGACTAGCGGGCGTTGATGAGCAGTTCTTC. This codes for CASSKRLAGVDEQFF.

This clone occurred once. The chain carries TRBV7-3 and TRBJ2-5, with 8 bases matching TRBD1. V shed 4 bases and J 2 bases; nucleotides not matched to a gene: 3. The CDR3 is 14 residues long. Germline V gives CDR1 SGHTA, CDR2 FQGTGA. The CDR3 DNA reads TGTGCCAGCAGCTCGACAGGGGCACAAGAGACCCAGTACTTC. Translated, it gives CASSSTGAQETQYF.

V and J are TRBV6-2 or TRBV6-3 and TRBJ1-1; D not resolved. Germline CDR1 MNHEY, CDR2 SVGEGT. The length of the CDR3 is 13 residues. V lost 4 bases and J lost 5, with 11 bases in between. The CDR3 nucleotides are TGTGCCAGCAGTTTACAAAAGAGAACTGAAGCTTTCTTT. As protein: CASSLQKRTEAFF.

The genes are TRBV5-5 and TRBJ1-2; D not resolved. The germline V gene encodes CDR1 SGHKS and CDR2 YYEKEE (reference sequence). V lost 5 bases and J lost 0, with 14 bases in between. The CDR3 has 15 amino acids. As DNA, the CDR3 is TGTGCCAGCAGTTTCCCGGGCAGAGCTAACTATGGCTACACCTTC. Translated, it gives CASSFPGRANYGYTF.

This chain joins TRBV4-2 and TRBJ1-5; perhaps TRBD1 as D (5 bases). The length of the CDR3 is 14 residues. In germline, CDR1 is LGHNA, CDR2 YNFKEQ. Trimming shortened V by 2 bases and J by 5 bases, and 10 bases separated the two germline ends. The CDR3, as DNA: TGTGCCAGCAGCCAAAGGCTAGGGGATCAGCCCCAGCATTTT. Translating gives CASSQRLGDQPQHF.

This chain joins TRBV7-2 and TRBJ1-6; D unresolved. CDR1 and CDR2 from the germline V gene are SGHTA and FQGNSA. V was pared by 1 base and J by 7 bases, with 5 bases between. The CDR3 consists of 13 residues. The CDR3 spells CASSLVGNSPLHF. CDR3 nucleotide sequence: TGTGCCAGCAGCTTAGTGGGCAATTCACCCCTCCACTTT. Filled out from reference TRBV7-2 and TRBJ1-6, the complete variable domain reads GAGVSQSPSNKVTEKGKDVELRCDPISGHTALYWYRQSLGQGLEFLIYFQGNSAPDKSGLPSDRFSAERTGGSVSTLTIQRTQQEDSAVYLCASSLVGNSPLHFGNGTRLTVT.

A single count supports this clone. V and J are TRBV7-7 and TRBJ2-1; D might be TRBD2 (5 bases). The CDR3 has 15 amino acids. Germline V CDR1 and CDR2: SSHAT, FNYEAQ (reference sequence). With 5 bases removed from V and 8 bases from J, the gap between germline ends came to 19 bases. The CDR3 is CASSPEVRGSDEQFF. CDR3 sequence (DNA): TGTGCCAGCAGCCCTGAGGTTCGGGGATCCGATGAGCAGTTCTTC.

The chain's CDR3 is CASMQGTASDSGNTIYF. The CDR3 DNA is TGTGCCAGCATGCAGGGAACAGCAAGTGACTCTGGAAACACCATATATTTT. V is TRBV2 and J is TRBJ1-3, with D possibly matching TRBD1 (5 bases). Looked up from germline, CDR1 is SNHLY and CDR2 is FYNNEI. V was cut by 7 bases and J by 0 bases, with 19 bases left in between. The CDR3 runs 17 residues.

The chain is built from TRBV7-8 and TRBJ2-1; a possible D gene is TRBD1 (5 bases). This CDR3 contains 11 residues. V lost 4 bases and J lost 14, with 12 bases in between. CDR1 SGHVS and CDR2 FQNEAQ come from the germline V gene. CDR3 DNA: TGTGCCAGCAGCTCCTTAGGGGCTAAGTTCTTC. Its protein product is CASSSLGAKFF.